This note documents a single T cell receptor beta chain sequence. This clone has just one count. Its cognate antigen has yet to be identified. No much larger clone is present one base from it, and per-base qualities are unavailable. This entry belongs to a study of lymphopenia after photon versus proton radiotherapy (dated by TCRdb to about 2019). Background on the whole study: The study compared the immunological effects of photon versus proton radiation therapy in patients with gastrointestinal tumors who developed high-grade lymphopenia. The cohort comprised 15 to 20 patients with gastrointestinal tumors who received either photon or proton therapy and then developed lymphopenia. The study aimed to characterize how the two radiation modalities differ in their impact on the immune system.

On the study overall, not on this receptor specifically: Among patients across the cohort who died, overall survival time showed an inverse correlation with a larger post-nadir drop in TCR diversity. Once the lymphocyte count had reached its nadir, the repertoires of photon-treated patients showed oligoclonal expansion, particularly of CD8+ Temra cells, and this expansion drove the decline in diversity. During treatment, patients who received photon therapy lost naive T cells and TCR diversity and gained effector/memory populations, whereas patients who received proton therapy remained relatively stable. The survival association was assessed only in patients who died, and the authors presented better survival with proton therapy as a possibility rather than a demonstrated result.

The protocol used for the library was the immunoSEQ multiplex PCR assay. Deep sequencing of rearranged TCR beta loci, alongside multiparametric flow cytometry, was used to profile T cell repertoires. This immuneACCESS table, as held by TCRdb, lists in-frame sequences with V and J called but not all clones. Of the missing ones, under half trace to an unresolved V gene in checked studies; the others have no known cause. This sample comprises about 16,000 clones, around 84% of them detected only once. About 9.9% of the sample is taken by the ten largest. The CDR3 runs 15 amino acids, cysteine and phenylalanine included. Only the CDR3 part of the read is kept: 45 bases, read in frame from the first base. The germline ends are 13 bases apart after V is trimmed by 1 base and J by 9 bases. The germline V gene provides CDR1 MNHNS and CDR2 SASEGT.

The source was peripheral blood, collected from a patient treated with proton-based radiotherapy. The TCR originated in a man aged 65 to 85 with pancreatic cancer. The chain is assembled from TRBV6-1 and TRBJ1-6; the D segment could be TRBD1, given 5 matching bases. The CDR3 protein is CASSEEPGTRSPLHF. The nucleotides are TGTGCCAGCAGTGAAGAACCGGGGACCCGTTCACCCCTCCACTTT.